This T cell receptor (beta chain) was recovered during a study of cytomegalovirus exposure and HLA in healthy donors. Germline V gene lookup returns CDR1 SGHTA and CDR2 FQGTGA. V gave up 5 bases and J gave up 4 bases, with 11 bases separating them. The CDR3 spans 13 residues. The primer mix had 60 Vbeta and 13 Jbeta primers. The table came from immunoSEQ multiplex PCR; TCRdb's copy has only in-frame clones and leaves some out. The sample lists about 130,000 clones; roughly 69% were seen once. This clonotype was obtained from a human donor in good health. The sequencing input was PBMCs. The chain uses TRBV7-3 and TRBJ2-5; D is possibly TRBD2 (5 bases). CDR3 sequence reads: CASSTNSAETQYF. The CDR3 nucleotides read TGTGCCAGCAGCACAAATAGCGCAGAGACCCAGTACTTC.